The source of this TCR beta chain is a study of T cell clonality in common variable immunodeficiency. Per germline, CDR1 LNHDA and CDR2 SQIVND (reference sequence). The CDR3 has 14 residues. Trimming shortened V by 8 bases and J by 1 base, and 13 bases separated the two germline ends. Data came from immunoSEQ multiplex PCR; TCRdb stores just in-frame clones and leaves some out. The sample has 60,000 to 75,000 clones, none seen only once. This clone was counted ten times or more. Read coverage stops 3 residues before the CDR3 terminus; the germline J gene supplies the remainder. The clonotype was recovered from a person aged 18 to 70 in good health. The sequenced sample was peripheral blood mononuclear cells. This rearrangement joins TRBV19 to TRBJ2-3, with a tentative D call TRBD1 (5 bases). CDR3 residues: CASSGNWGTDTQYF. The sequenced CDR3 bases are TGTGCCAGTTCAGGGAATTGGGGCACAGATACG.